Below, 8 T cell receptor beta chains from the same sample are listed, as sequenced in a study of T cell responses to AZD1222 COVID-19 vaccine. Using immunoSEQ multiplex PCR, the repertoire was profiled, and TCRdb retains in-frame clones only, with some absent. The sample contains roughly 55,000 clones, about 89% of which appear only once. The starting material was peripheral blood, obtained on day 0 of AZD1222 vaccination. These receptors were collected from an adult in good health.

The chain carries TRBV10-2 and TRBJ1-3; D is undetermined. Trimming left V 7 bases short and J 3 bases short, with 13 bases between. Germline CDR1 reads WSHSY; CDR2 reads SAAADI. This CDR3 region has 14 residues. The DNA of the CDR3 is TGCGCCAGCAACCGAGGGTTGGATGGAAACACCATATATTTT. Protein: CASNRGLDGNTIYF.

This clone was seen only once. The chain joins TRBV3-1 (or the pseudogene TRBV3-2) to TRBJ1-6; D is unresolved. The CDR3 sequence is 14 residues long. Germline V gene data show CDR1 as LGHDT and CDR2 as YNNKEL (reference sequence). V lost 4 bases and J lost 10, with 14 bases in between. The CDR3 loop is CASSPRGERSPLHF. The DNA of the CDR3 is TGTGCCAGCAGCCCCCGGGGAGAGCGATCACCCCTCCACTTT.

J is TRBJ1-3 and V is TRBV5-5; TRBD1 might be the D (6 bases). Germline V lookup: CDR1 SGHKS, CDR2 YYEKEE (reference sequence). The V and J ends lost 4 bases and 0 bases respectively, with 11 bases between them. CDR3 length: 15 residues. In DNA form, the CDR3 reads TGTGCCAGCAGCCTCGGGGGCCCCTCTGGAAACACCATATATTTT. This codes for CASSLGGPSGNTIYF.

This chain connects TRBV2 to TRBJ2-7; TRBD2 agrees at 10 bases. Losses at the gene ends were 5 bases for V and 5 bases for J; bases not matched to a gene: 12. The CDR3 runs 16 residues. CDR1 SNHLY and CDR2 FYNNEI come from the germline V gene. CDR3 amino acids: CASSREGVAGGNEQYF. As DNA, the CDR3 is TGTGCCAGCAGTCGGGAGGGGGTAGCGGGAGGCAACGAGCAGTACTTC.

The V and J genes are TRBV6-2 or TRBV6-3 and TRBJ2-7; 8 bases are shared with TRBD2. This CDR3 is built from 15 residues. The ends lost 0 bases at V and 4 bases at J; junction bases unmatched: 5. Germline CDR1 is MNHEY and CDR2 is SVGEGT. The CDR3 region has the DNA TGTGCCAGCAGTTACTCCCCAGCGGGAGTTTACGAGCAGTACTTC. Amino acids: CASSYSPAGVYEQYF.

This chain uses TRBV19 with TRBJ2-5; TRBD1 agrees at 7 bases. Trimming removed 5 bases from V and 5 bases from J; junction bases left unmatched: 11. Germline CDR1 LNHDA, CDR2 SQIVND (reference sequence). This CDR3 has 15 residues. The CDR3 region has the DNA TGTGCCAGTAGTCGACAGGGATGGGATGCGGAGACCCAGTACTTC. It is translated as CASSRQGWDAETQYF.

DNA for the CDR3: TGTGCCAGTAGGGGGACAGGGGGCCCCTATGGCTACACCTTC. Translated, it gives CASRGTGGPYGYTF. V and J are TRBV19 and TRBJ1-2; the match to TRBD1 covers 12 bases. Germline V CDR1 and CDR2: LNHDA, SQIVND (reference sequence). The trim removed 6 bases at V and 4 bases at J, leaving 3 bases unmatched. This CDR3 comprises 14 residues.

The CDR3 nucleotides are TGTGCCAGCAGCCAAACCCCCCACGGTGAAGCTTTCTTT. Translating it yields CASSQTPHGEAFF. This chain joins TRBV3-1 (or the pseudogene TRBV3-2) and TRBJ1-1; D not certain. Germline CDR1 LGHDT, CDR2 YNNKEL (reference sequence). V lost 2 bases and J 7 bases, leaving 11 bases between the germline ends. CDR3 size: 13 residues.